This T cell receptor beta chain was profiled in a study of T-cell memory formation after mild COVID-19. Whole-study results and caveats: In pre-infection memory, a portion of responding clones appeared, which suggested that cross-reactive memory joined. CD8+ contracting clones occupied EMRA, while CD4+ ones occupied mainly CM and EM.

Note on this clonotype: What it binds is unknown.

UMIs and sample barcodes were carried by the TCR alpha and TCR beta cDNA libraries that 5'RACE produced using constant-segment primers. MiXCR, applied by TCRdb to the 5' RACE reads, yields one record per CDR3 protein. The table lists under 550,000 distinct CDR3 sequences, about a sixth of them singletons, with under 25% in the top ten. Sequences were obtained from PBMCs or a T cell subset sorted from them (not recorded which). The sequence derives from a man between 18 and 35 years old who had mild COVID-19 (a few samples of this study predate the infection). Cell type and time point are not known.

The CDR3 is CSVVWSSADTQYF. CDR3 nucleotides: TGCAGCGTTGTTTGGAGTTCGGCAGATACGCAGTATTTT. The chain recombines TRBV29-1 with TRBJ2-3; D is ambiguous. CDR1 is SQVTM and CDR2 is ANQGSEA in the germline V gene. CDR3 length: 13 residues. V gave up 4 bases and J gave up 4 bases, with 12 bases separating them.